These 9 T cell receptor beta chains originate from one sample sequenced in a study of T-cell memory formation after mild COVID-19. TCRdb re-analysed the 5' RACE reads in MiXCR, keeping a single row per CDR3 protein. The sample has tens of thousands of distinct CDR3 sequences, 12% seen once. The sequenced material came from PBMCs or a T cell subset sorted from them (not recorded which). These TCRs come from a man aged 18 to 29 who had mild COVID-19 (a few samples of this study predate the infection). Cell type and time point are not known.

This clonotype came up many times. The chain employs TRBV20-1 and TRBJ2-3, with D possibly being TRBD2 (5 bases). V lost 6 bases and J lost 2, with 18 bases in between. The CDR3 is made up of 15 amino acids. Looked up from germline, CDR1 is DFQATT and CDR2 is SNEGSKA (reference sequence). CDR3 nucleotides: TGCAGTGCGACGAGTCAAATAGCGCACACAGATACGCAGTATTTT. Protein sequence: CSATSQIAHTDTQYF.

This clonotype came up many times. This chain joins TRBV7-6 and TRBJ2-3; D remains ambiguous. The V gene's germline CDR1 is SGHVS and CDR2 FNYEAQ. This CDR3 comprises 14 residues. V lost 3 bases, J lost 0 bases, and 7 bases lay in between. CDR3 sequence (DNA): TGTGCCAGCAGCTTTGGTGCTAGCACAGATACGCAGTATTTT. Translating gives CASSFGASTDTQYF.

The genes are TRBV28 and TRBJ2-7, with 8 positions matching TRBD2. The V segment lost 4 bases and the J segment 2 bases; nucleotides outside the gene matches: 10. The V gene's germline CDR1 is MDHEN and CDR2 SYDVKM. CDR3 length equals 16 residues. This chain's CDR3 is CASSWVRRGEPYEQYV. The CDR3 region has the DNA TGTGCCAGCAGTTGGGTAAGGCGGGGGGAGCCCTACGAGCAGTACGTC.

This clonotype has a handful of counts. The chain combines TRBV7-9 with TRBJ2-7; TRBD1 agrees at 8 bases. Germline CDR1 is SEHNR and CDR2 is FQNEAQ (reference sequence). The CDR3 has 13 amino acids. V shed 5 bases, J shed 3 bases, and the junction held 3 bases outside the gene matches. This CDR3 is CASSGDRGYEQYV. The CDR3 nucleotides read TGTGCCAGCAGCGGCGACAGGGGCTACGAGCAGTACGTC.

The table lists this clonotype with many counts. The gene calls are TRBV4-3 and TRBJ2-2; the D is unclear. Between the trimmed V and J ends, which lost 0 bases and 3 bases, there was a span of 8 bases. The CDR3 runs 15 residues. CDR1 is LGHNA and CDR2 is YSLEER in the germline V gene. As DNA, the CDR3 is TGCGCCAGCAGCCAAGAATTAATCGACACCGGGGAGCTGTTTTTT. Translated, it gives CASSQELIDTGELFF.

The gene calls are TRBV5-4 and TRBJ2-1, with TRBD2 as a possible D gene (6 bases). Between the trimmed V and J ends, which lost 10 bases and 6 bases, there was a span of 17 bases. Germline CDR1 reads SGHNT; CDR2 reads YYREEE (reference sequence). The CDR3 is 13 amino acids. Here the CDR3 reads CAVAEGDGNEQFF. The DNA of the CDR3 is TGTGCCGTAGCGGAAGGGGATGGCAATGAGCAGTTCTTC.

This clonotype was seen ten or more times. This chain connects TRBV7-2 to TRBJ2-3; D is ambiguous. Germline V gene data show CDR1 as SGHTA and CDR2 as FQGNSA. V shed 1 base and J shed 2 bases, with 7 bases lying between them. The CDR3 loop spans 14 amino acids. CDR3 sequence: CASSLDGNTDTQYF. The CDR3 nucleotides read TGTGCCAGCAGCTTAGACGGCAACACAGATACGCAGTATTTT.

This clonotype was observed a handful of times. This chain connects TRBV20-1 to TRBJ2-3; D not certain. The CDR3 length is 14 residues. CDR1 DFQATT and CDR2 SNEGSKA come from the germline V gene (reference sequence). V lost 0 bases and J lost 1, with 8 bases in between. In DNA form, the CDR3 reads TGCAGTGCTAGAGATTCGAGCGGCACAGATACGCAGTATTTT. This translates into CSARDSSGTDTQYF.

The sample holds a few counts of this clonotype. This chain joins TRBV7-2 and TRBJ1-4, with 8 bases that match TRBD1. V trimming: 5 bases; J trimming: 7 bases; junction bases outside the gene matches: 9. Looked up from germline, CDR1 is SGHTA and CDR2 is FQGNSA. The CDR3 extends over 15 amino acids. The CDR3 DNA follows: TGTGCCAGCAGCATAGAGACAGGGGTTGGTGAAAAACTGTTTTTT. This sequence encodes CASSIETGVGEKLFF.